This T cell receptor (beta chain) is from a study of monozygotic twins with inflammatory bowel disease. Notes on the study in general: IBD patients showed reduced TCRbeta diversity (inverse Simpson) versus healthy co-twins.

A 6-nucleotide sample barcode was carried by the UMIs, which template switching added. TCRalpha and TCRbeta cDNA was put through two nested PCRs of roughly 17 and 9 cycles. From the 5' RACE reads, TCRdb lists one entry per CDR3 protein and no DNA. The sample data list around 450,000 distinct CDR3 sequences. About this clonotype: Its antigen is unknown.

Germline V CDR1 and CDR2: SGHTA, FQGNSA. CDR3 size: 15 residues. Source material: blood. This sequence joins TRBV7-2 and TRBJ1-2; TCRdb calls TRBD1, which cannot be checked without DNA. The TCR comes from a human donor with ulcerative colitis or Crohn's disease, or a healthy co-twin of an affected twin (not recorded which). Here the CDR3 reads CASSLDGGTDYGYTF.